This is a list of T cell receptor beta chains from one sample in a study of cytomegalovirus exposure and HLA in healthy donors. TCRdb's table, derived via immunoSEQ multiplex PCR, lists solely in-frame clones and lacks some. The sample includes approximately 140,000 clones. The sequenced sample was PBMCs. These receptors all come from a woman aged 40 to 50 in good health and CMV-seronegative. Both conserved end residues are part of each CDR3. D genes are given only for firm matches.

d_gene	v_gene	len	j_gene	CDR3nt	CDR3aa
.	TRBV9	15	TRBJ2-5	TGTGCCAGCAGCGTAGCTCCAGGGCCCAGGGAGACCCAGTACTTC	CASSVAPGPRETQYF
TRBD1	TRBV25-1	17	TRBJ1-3	TGTGCCAGCAGTGAATACCCAGGGGGAAGTTCTGGAAACACCATATATTTT	CASSEYPGGSSGNTIYF
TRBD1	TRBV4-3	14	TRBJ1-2	TGCGCCAGCAGCCAAGGACGACAGGGCTATGGCTACACCTTC	CASSQGRQGYGYTF
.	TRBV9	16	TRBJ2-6	TGTGCCAGCAGCGAGGGGGGGGCCTCTGGGGCCAACGTCCTGACTTTC	CASSEGGASGANVLTF
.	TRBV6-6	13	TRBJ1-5	TGTGCCACCTCCACAATACGCAATCAGCCCCAGCATTTT	CATSTIRNQPQHF
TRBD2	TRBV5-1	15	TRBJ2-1	TGCGCCAGCAGCTTGGCACTAGCGGGGGTCAATGAGCAGTTCTTC	CASSLALAGVNEQFF
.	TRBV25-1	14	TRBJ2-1	TGTGCCAGCAGTGGGGGCCAGGGGTACAATGAGCAGTTCTTC	CASSGGQGYNEQFF
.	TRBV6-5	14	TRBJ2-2	TGTGCCAGCAGTTACCCGGGGGAAACCGGGGAGCTGTTTTTT	CASSYPGETGELFF
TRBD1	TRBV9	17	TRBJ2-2	TGTGCCAGCAGCGGCCATATCCGACAGGGAAACACCGGGGAGCTGTTTTTT	CASSGHIRQGNTGELFF
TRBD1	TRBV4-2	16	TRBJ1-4	TGTGCCAGCAGCCAAACGACAGGGGTCGAAAATGAAAAACTGTTTTTT	CASSQTTGVENEKLFF
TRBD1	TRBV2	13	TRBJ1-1	TGTGCCAGCAGGGGACAGGGAAACACTGAAGCTTTCTTT	CASRGQGNTEAFF
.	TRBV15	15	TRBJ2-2	TGTGCCACCAGCAGAGATGTCAGATACACCGGGGAGCTGTTTTTT	CATSRDVRYTGELFF
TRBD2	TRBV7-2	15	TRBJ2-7	TGTGCCAGCAGCTTAAGCGGGGGGCAGTCCTACGAGCAGTACTTC	CASSLSGGQSYEQYF
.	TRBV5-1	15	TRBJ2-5	TGCGCCAGCAGCTTGTGGGGCAGATCGTCAGAGACCCAGTACTTC	CASSLWGRSSETQYF
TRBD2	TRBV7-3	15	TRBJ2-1	TGTGCCAGCAGCTTGACAGCGGGGGGGTTCAATGAGCAGTTCTTC	CASSLTAGGFNEQFF
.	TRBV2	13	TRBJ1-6	TGTGCCAGCCTATCATGGAGAGATTCACCCCTCCACTTT	CASLSWRDSPLHF
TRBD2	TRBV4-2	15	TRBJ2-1	TGTGCCAGCAGCCATAGCGGGGGGGCCGACAATAAGCAGTTCTTC	CASSHSGGADNKQFF
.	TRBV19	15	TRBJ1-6	TGTGCCAGTAGTATCACAGGTATCGGTAATTCACCCCTCCACTTT	CASSITGIGNSPLHF
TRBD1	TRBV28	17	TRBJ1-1	TGTGCCAGCAGTCCCCTAGGCAGGGGGTATATGAACACTGAAGCTTTCTTT	CASSPLGRGYMNTEAFF
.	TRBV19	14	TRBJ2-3	TGTGCCAGTAGCAGGGCTGGGGGCACAGATACGCAGTATTTT	CASSRAGGTDTQYF
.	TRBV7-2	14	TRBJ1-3	TGTGCCAGCAGCTTAGCTGTGAGCGGAAACACCATATATTTT	CASSLAVSGNTIYF
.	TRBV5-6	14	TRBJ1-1	TGTGCCAGCAGCTTGTTTGGACAGACTTCTGAAGCTTTCTTT	CASSLFGQTSEAFF
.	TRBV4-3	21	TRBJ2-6	TGCGTCAGCAGCCAAGGTAGATTGGACACCCGACCATCATCTGGGGCCAACGTCCTGACTTTC	CVSSQGRLDTRPSSGANVLTF
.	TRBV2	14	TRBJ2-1	TGTGCCAGCAGTCCCTTGCTTAGAGGAAATGAGCAGTTCTTC	CASSPLLRGNEQFF
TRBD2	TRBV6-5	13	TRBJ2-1	TGTGCCAGCAGTTATCCGGGACTAGCAAACCTGTTCTTC	CASSYPGLANLFF
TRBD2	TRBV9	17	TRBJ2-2	TGTGCCAGCAGCGCCGTGGGGACTAGCGGGTACACCGGGGAGCTGTTTTTT	CASSAVGTSGYTGELFF
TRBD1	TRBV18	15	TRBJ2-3	TGTGCCAGCTCACCAGGGACAGGCGGCACAGATACGCAGTATTTT	CASSPGTGGTDTQYF
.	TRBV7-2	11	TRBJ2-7	TGTGCCAGCAGCTTATTGAGAGAGCAGTACTTC	CASSLLREQYF
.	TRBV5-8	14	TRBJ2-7	TGTGCCAGCAGACCCGCGGGGTCCCCCTACGAGCAGTACTTC	CASRPAGSPYEQYF
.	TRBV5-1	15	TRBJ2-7	TGCGCCAGCAGCTTGGGAGACGGAGCCTCCTACGAGCAGTACTTC	CASSLGDGASYEQYF
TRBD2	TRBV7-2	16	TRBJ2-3	TGTGCCAGCAGCTTCCGGACTAGCGGGCCCTGGGATACGCAGTATTTT	CASSFRTSGPWDTQYF
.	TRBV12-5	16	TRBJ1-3	TGTGCTAGTGGTTTGCCCAAAATCAGGGGCCGGGCCACCATATATTTT	CASGLPKIRGRATIYF
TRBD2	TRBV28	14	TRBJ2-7	TGTGCCAGCCGGGGGGTAGGGAACGCTGGCGAGCAGTACTTC	CASRGVGNAGEQYF
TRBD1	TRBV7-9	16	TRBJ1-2	TGTGCCAGCAGCTTCACCGGGACAGGATTTAACTATGGCTACACCTTC	CASSFTGTGFNYGYTF
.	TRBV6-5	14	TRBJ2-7	TGTGCCAGCAGAACTGGGGGGGACACCTACGAGCAGTACTTC	CASRTGGDTYEQYF
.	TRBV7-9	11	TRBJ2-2	TGTGCCAGCAGCTTCCGCGGGGAGCTGTTTTTT	CASSFRGELFF
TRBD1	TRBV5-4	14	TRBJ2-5	TGTGCCAGCAGCTGGACAGGGGGGAAAGAGACCCAGTACTTC	CASSWTGGKETQYF
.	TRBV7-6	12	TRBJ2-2	TGTGCCAGCAGCTTAGTTGTAGGGGAGCTGTTTTTT	CASSLVVGELFF
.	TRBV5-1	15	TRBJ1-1	TGCGCCAGCAGCTTTCCTCAGGTCCCGAACACTGAAGCTTTCTTT	CASSFPQVPNTEAFF
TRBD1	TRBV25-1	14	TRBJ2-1	TGTGCCAGCAGCCGGGACAGGGTTGAGAATGAGCAGTTCTTC	CASSRDRVENEQFF
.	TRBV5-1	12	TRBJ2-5	TGCGCCAGCAGTGTTAACCAAGAGACCCAGTACTTC	CASSVNQETQYF
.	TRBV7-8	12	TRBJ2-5	TGTGCCAGCAGCTTCAACCAAGAGACCCAGTACTTC	CASSFNQETQYF
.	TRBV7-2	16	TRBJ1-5	TGTGCCAGCAGCTCAGTCAGGGTAGGCGCAAATCAGCCCCAGCATTTT	CASSSVRVGANQPQHF
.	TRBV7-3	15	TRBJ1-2	TGTGCCAGCAGCTTAAATGGGGGCGCGTACTATGGCTACACCTTC	CASSLNGGAYYGYTF
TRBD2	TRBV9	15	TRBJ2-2	TGTGCCAGCAGCCCGAGCGGGGGGGCAGGCGGGGAGCTGTTTTTT	CASSPSGGAGGELFF
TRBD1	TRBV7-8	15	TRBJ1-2	TGTGCCAGCAGCTTAGTGGGACAGGGGGCGGGTGGCTACACCTTC	CASSLVGQGAGGYTF
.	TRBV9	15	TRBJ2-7	TGTGCCAGCAGCGTAGAGATAGGGAGCTCCTACGAGCAGTACTTC	CASSVEIGSSYEQYF
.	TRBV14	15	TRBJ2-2	TGTGCCAGCAGCCACATGACTCAGGGAACCGGGGAGCTGTTTTTT	CASSHMTQGTGELFF
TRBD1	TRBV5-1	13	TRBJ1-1	TGCGCCAGCAGCTCCGACAGGGTGGATGAAGCTTTCTTT	CASSSDRVDEAFF
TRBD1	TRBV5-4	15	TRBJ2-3	TGTGCCAGCAGCTTCCGACAGGGGGCCGTAGATACGCAGTATTTT	CASSFRQGAVDTQYF
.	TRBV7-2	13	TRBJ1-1	TGTGCCAGCAGCTCATCAGTGAACACTGAAGCTTTCTTT	CASSSSVNTEAFF
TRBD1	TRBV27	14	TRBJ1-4	TGTGCCAGCAGGGGCGGGACAGCTAATGAAAAACTGTTTTTT	CASRGGTANEKLFF
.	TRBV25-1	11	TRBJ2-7	TGTGCCAGCAGTCCGGGGTACGAGCAGTACTTC	CASSPGYEQYF
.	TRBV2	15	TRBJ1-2	TGTGCCAGCAGTGAAGCGCTCAGTTCTGTTACCGGCTACACCTTC	CASSEALSSVTGYTF
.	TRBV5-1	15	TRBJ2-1	TGCGCCAGCAGCCGACCTCTAGCGCTATACAATGAGCAGTTCTTC	CASSRPLALYNEQFF
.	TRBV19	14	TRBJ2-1	TGTGCCAGTAGTCCCGGACAGGGAGGGAATGAGCAGTTCTTC	CASSPGQGGNEQFF
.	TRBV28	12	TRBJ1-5	TGTGCCAGCAGTTCGCGGAATCAGCCCCAGCATTTT	CASSSRNQPQHF